One sample yielded the 23 T cell receptor beta chains listed below, sequenced in a study of T cells after yellow fever vaccination. TCRdb re-analysed the 5' RACE reads in MiXCR, keeping a single row per CDR3 protein. The sample has about 160,000 distinct CDR3 sequences, 6% to 7.5% seen once; the top ten hold over 2%. Material: CD4+ T cells sorted from PBMCs, obtained less than 6 days after the first yellow fever vaccination. All receptors come from a man between 18 and 35 years old who received the YFV17D yellow fever vaccine.

This clonotype was counted many times. The chain employs TRBV7-2 and TRBJ2-3; D possibly corresponds to TRBD1 (6 bases). This CDR3 region has 14 residues. V gave up 5 bases and J gave up 2 bases, with 11 bases separating them. Germline loops: CDR1 SGHTA, CDR2 FQGNSA. The CDR3 protein is CASSPTGFTDTQYF. CDR3 bases: TGTGCCAGCAGCCCGACAGGATTCACAGATACGCAGTATTTT. Looking up the rest from reference TRBV7-2 and TRBJ2-3 gives the full variable domain: GAGVSQSPSNKVTEKGKDVELRCDPISGHTALYWYRQSLGQGLEFLIYFQGNSAPDKSGLPSDRFSAERTGGSVSTLTIQRTQQEDSAVYLCASSPTGFTDTQYFGPGTRLTVL.

This clonotype has at least ten counts. This chain connects TRBV6-5 to TRBJ1-4, with a tentative D call TRBD1 (6 bases). The CDR3 totals 14 residues. The V and J ends lost 4 bases and 6 bases respectively, with 12 bases between them. The germline V gene has CDR1 MNHEY and CDR2 SVGAGI. The CDR3: CASSFQQGDEKLFF. DNA of the CDR3: TGTGCCAGCAGTTTCCAACAGGGAGATGAAAAACTGTTTTTT.

This clonotype was recorded at least ten times. The chain uses TRBV20-1 and TRBJ2-3; 13 bases agree with TRBD2. This CDR3 has 17 residues. Germline lookup yields CDR1 DFQATT and CDR2 SNEGSKA (reference sequence). V lost 3 bases and J lost 2; bases outside the gene matches: 8. In DNA, the CDR3 is TGCAGTGCTAGTGCCCCGGGACTAGCGGGAATCACAGATACGCAGTATTTT. The encoded protein is CSASAPGLAGITDTQYF.

The sample holds a few counts of this clonotype. The V and J genes are TRBV10-3 and TRBJ2-6; 8 bases line up with TRBD2. The junction had 6 bases not matched to a gene; V was cut back by 2 bases and J by 3 bases. CDR1 and CDR2 (germline): ENHRY, SYGVKD. This CDR3 has 17 residues. CDR3 protein: CAISEGRGAHGANVLTF. The CDR3 DNA reads TGTGCCATCAGTGAGGGGCGGGGGGCGCATGGGGCCAACGTCCTGACTTTC.

This clonotype was observed many times. The CDR3 loop reads CSAPTPSDEQFF. In DNA, the CDR3 is TGCAGTGCCCCTACTCCCTCGGATGAGCAGTTCTTC. The gene calls are TRBV20-1 and TRBJ2-1; D call uncertain. V gave up 6 bases and J gave up 8 bases, with 14 bases separating them. The CDR3 consists of 12 residues. Germline loops: CDR1 DFQATT, CDR2 SNEGSKA (reference sequence).

The table lists this clonotype with many counts. This chain connects TRBV20-1 to TRBJ1-5, with 9 bases identical to TRBD1. This CDR3 has 14 residues. Germline assignment: CDR1 DFQATT and CDR2 SNEGSKA (reference sequence). The ends lost 4 bases at V and 2 bases at J; junction bases unmatched: 3. DNA for the CDR3: TGCAGTGCTACGGACAGGGGCGGCAATCAGCCCCAGCATTTT. Translating gives CSATDRGGNQPQHF.

Ten or more counts support this clonotype. The chain employs TRBV4-1 and TRBJ1-6; D ambiguous. With 4 bases removed from V and 6 bases from J, the gap between germline ends came to 13 bases. Germline CDR1 and CDR2: MGHRA and YSYEKL. This CDR3 is built from 15 residues. CDR3 residues: CASSPLVAANSPLHF. As DNA, the CDR3 is TGCGCCAGCAGCCCCCTCGTGGCAGCTAATTCACCCCTCCACTTT.

There are many counts of this clonotype. V is TRBV4-1 and J is TRBJ2-4; tentatively, D is TRBD1 (6 bases). Germline lookup yields CDR1 MGHRA and CDR2 YSYEKL. V was shortened by 3 bases and J by 1 base, with 16 bases between the two germline ends. The CDR3 is 17 residues long. This CDR3 reads CASSHVLRGYAKNIQYF. In nucleotides, the CDR3 is TGCGCCAGCAGCCATGTACTCAGGGGATACGCCAAAAACATTCAGTACTTC.

This clonotype was counted ten times or more. The chain employs TRBV5-1 and TRBJ2-5; a weak D match, TRBD1 (5 bases). From germline, CDR1 is SGHRS and CDR2 YFSETQ. CDR3 length equals 13 residues. The V end lost 1 base, the J end lost 5 bases, and 9 bases lay between the germline ends. The CDR3 DNA is TGCGCCAGCAGCTTGTTGGCAGGGGAGACCCAGTACTTC. Encoded protein: CASSLLAGETQYF. Combining the CDR3 with reference TRBV5-1 and TRBJ2-5 gives the whole variable domain KAGVTQTPRYLIKTRGQQVTLSCSPISGHRSVSWYQQTPGQGLQFLFEYFSETQRNKGNFPGRFSGRQFSNSRSEMNVSTLELGDSALYLCASSLLAGETQYFGPGTRLLVL.

This clonotype occurred many times. This chain links TRBV20-1 with TRBJ2-5; 8 bases match TRBD1. The CDR3 runs to 13 residues. Looked up from germline, CDR1 is DFQATT and CDR2 is SNEGSKA (reference sequence). J lost 5 bases, V lost 6 bases, and 8 bases had no gene match. In DNA, the CDR3 is TGCAGTGCCGGGGACAGGAGAAGTGAGACCCAGTACTTC. Translating gives CSAGDRRSETQYF.

This chain connects TRBV5-1 to TRBJ2-2; 12 bases are shared with TRBD2. Trimming cost V 1 base and J 3 bases; bases outside gene matches: 4. Germline CDR1 is SGHRS and CDR2 is YFSETQ. CDR3 size: 17 residues. CDR3 sequence: CASSLPTSGGDTGELFF. Here the CDR3 DNA reads TGCGCCAGCAGCTTGCCGACTAGCGGGGGAGACACCGGGGAGCTGTTTTTT.

This clonotype has ten or more counts. The chain links TRBV2 to TRBJ2-5; TRBD2 matches 14 bases. The CDR3 is 16 amino acids. Looked up from germline, CDR1 is SNHLY and CDR2 is FYNNEI. The V and J ends lost 6 bases and 4 bases, in that order; junction bases with no gene match: 7. CDR3 coding DNA: TGTGCCAGCAGAGAACCGGGACTAGCGGGGGTAGAGACCCAGTACTTC. It codes for CASREPGLAGVETQYF.

This clonotype occurred many times. This chain connects TRBV11-2 to TRBJ1-6, with a tentative D call TRBD1 (5 bases). This CDR3 contains 18 residues. From germline, CDR1 is SGHAT and CDR2 FQNNGV. V lost 5 bases and J 8 bases, leaving 25 bases between the germline ends. CDR3 region: CASSLFPGRGSGYSPLHF. The CDR3 nucleotides read TGTGCCAGCAGCCTTTTCCCGGGACGAGGGTCGGGCTATTCACCCCTCCACTTT.

There are a few counts of this clonotype. The chain couples TRBV27 to TRBJ1-2; TRBD1 is a possible D gene (5 bases). Germline V CDR1 and CDR2: MNHEY, SMNVEV (reference sequence). There are 13 residues in the CDR3. The V gene lost 6 bases and the J gene lost 0 bases, with 8 bases spanning the gap. The CDR3 spells CASRTGANYGYTF. In nucleotides, the CDR3 is TGTGCCAGCAGAACAGGAGCTAACTATGGCTACACCTTC.

This clonotype was recorded many times. This chain connects TRBV4-1 to TRBJ2-2; no reliable D call. CDR1 is MGHRA and CDR2 is YSYEKL in the germline V gene. The CDR3 is 13 residues long. V lost 0 bases and J 5 bases, leaving 4 bases between the germline ends. The CDR3 sequence is CASSQDETGELFF. The CDR3 DNA reads TGCGCCAGCAGCCAAGACGAGACCGGGGAGCTGTTTTTT.

This clonotype came up many times. The chain employs TRBV5-1 and TRBJ1-2, with TRBD1 matching over 7 bases. The CDR3 has 14 amino acids. With 3 bases clipped from V and 6 bases from J, the junction kept 8 bases outside the gene matches. Germline V CDR1 and CDR2: SGHRS, YFSETQ. The CDR3 loop is CASSSDRVPDGYTF. The CDR3, as DNA: TGCGCCAGCAGCTCCGACAGGGTCCCCGATGGCTACACCTTC.

This clonotype was detected many times. The rearrangement uses TRBV14 and TRBJ1-1; no clear D. The CDR3 runs 13 residues. V was trimmed by 5 bases and J by 0 bases, leaving 7 bases between them. Germline V gene lookup returns CDR1 SGHDN and CDR2 FVKESK. CDR3 DNA sequence: TGTGCCAGCAGCTCCGCCCTGAACACTGAAGCTTTCTTT. Protein: CASSSALNTEAFF. Full variable domain (remainder filled in from reference TRBV14 and TRBJ1-1): EAGVTQFPSHSVIEKGQTVTLRCDPISGHDNLYWYRRVMGKEIKFLLHFVKESKQDESGMPNNRFLAERTGGTYSTLKVQPAELEDSGVYFCASSSALNTEAFFGQGTRLTVV.

This clonotype appeared many times. The chain links TRBV18 to TRBJ2-3; no reliable D call. The V end was cut by 3 bases, the J end by 2 bases, with 0 bases between. The CDR3 sequence is 11 residues long. From germline, CDR1 is KGHSH and CDR2 LQKENI. The CDR3 nucleotides are TGTGCCAGCTCACCCACAGATACGCAGTATTTT. It yields the protein CASSPTDTQYF.

The CDR3 DNA sequence: TGTGCCAGCAGTTGGGGTGGCCTCCACACAGATACGCAGTATTTT. It yields the protein CASSWGGLHTDTQYF. This chain uses TRBV6-5 with TRBJ2-3, with D uncertain. CDR1 is MNHEY, CDR2 SVGAGI, per germline. The V end was cut by 4 bases, the J end by 2 bases, with 13 bases between. The CDR3 loop spans 15 amino acids.

This clonotype has more than one count but fewer than ten. The chain combines TRBV7-2 with TRBJ2-7; no reliable D call. Germline assignment: CDR1 SGHTA and CDR2 FQGNSA. The CDR3 consists of 14 residues. Trimming took 3 bases from V and 2 from J, leaving 11 bases between them. CDR3 loop: CASSLLTGPYEQYF. As DNA, the CDR3 is TGTGCCAGCAGCTTGCTCACGGGCCCCTACGAGCAGTACTTC.

In its sample, this clonotype was seen many times. Relative to the germline gene, one junction end is altered; a read error may explain this. The genes are TRBV7-2 and TRBJ1-1; unclear D gene. From germline, CDR1 is SGHTA and CDR2 FQGNSA. This CDR3 is built from 14 residues. CDR3 sequence (DNA): TGTGCCAGCAGCCCTTGGAGGGTTAACACTAAAGCTTTCTTT. As protein: CASSPWRVNTKAFF.

This clonotype showed up many times. This sequence joins TRBV5-1 and TRBJ2-1, with 8 bases lining up with TRBD2. The CDR3 is made up of 16 amino acids. The V segment lost 4 bases and the J segment 6 bases; nucleotides outside the gene matches: 12. Germline V gene lookup returns CDR1 SGHRS and CDR2 YFSETQ. CDR3 coding DNA: TGCGCCAGCAGCCCAAGGGGGAGCGGGGGCCTCAATGAGCAGTTCTTC. Its translation is CASSPRGSGGLNEQFF.

The J gene is TRBJ2-2, the V gene TRBV5-1, with D unclear. CDR3 length equals 13 residues. V was cut by 2 bases and J by 3 bases, with 5 bases left in between. Per germline, CDR1 SGHRS and CDR2 YFSETQ. CDR3 amino acids: CASSLSDTGELFF. In DNA form, the CDR3 reads TGCGCCAGCAGCTTATCTGACACCGGGGAGCTGTTTTTT.